This T cell receptor beta chain was retrieved from a study of OX40 agonist ivuxolimab in advanced cancers. Details on this clone: The antigen is unknown.

Study results and caveats: Clonal expansion among partial responders at 0.1-3.0 mg/kg ranked near the lowest. By week 6 at 0.1 to 3.0 mg/kg, blood CD4+ and CD8+ T cells had expanded clonally.

Germline V gene sequence: CDR1 SGHTA, CDR2 FQGNSA. The V and J ends lost 1 base and 6 bases, in that order; junction bases with no gene match: 10. The CDR3 totals 16 residues. The repertoire was sequenced with immunoSEQ multiplex PCR; TCRdb's copy has only in-frame clones and lacks some. The sample lists over 75,000 clones, roughly 90% seen once, with 1% to 1.3% in the top ten. Sample: CD4+ or CD8+ T cells sorted from blood, taken in a trial of the OX40 agonist ivuxolimab. The chain is built from TRBV7-2 and TRBJ2-7, with 9 bases lining up with TRBD1. The TCR originated in an adult with an advanced solid tumor such as melanoma, head and neck, liver or kidney cancer. CDR3 nucleotides: TGTGCCAGCAGCTTAGTAGGGACAGGGATAATGAGCGAGCAGTACTTC. Its translation: CASSLVGTGIMSEQYF.